These 27 T cell receptor beta chains were sequenced from one sample in a study of OX40 agonist ivuxolimab in advanced cancers. Profiled with immunoSEQ multiplex PCR; TCRdb holds only in-frame clones, not every one. The table shows fewer than 15,000 clones, with about 81% occurring only once. Material: CD4+ or CD8+ T cells sorted from blood, obtained in a trial of the OX40 agonist ivuxolimab. The source of these receptors is an adult with an advanced solid tumor such as melanoma, head and neck, liver or kidney cancer.

The chain has TRBV5-6 and TRBJ2-5; D not certain. The V and J ends lost 3 bases and 2 bases respectively, with 8 bases between them. The CDR3 runs 13 residues. Germline-derived CDR1 and CDR2 are SGHDT and YYEEEE. CDR3 amino acids: CASSSMGQETQYF. For the CDR3, the DNA is TGTGCCAGCAGCTCAATGGGGCAAGAGACCCAGTACTTC.

This chain's CDR3 is CASSQELSGTLSNQPQHF. Written as DNA, the CDR3 is TGCGCCAGCAGCCAAGAGCTTTCCGGCACCCTTAGCAATCAGCCCCAGCATTTT. The chain employs TRBV4-1 and TRBJ1-5, with D hard to call. V was trimmed by 0 bases and J by 0 bases, leaving 15 bases between them. The CDR3 is 18 residues long. Germline assignment: CDR1 MGHRA and CDR2 YSYEKL.

The chain joins TRBV30 to TRBJ2-7; tentatively, D is TRBD1 or TRBD2 (5 bases each). The V end lost 0 bases, the J end lost 5 bases, and 11 bases lay between the germline ends. The CDR3 is made up of 13 amino acids. CDR1 GTSNPN and CDR2 SVGIG come from the germline V gene (reference sequence). CDR3 DNA sequence: TGTGCCTGGAGTGTAACGGGACGGGACGAGCAGTACTTC. Its protein product is CAWSVTGRDEQYF.

V is TRBV4-1 and J is TRBJ1-4; D uncertain. Germline-derived CDR1 and CDR2 are MGHRA and YSYEKL. V was trimmed by 4 bases and J by 6 bases, leaving 12 bases between them. This CDR3 comprises 14 residues. As DNA, the CDR3 is TGCGCCAGCAGCCGGGTGACCAGCGATGAAAAACTGTTTTTT. Protein product: CASSRVTSDEKLFF.

By share, this clone counts as medium-sized. The rearrangement joins TRBV7-3 to TRBJ2-3; 8 bases are a match to TRBD1. CDR1 SGHTA and CDR2 FQGTGA come from the germline V gene. This CDR3 has 14 amino acids. The trim removed 4 bases at V and 4 bases at J, leaving 4 bases unmatched. This chain's CDR3 is CASSSDRAADTQYF. The CDR3 region has the DNA TGTGCCAGCAGCTCGGACAGGGCGGCAGATACGCAGTATTTT.

This clone was observed a handful of times. The rearrangement uses TRBV2 and TRBJ1-5; 8 nucleotides match TRBD1. This CDR3 has 15 amino acids. V lost 4 bases and J lost 3; bases outside the gene matches: 5. Germline CDR1 and CDR2: SNHLY and FYNNEI. The CDR3 DNA reads TGTGCCAGCAGTGCTTGGACAGGGTACAATCAGCCCCAGCATTTT. It encodes CASSAWTGYNQPQHF.

The J gene is TRBJ2-7, the V gene TRBV9; a possible D gene is TRBD1 (6 bases). V shed 0 bases and J shed 2 bases, with 12 bases lying between them. The CDR3 has 15 amino acids. Germline V CDR1 and CDR2: SGDLS, YYNGEE. The CDR3 protein is CASSVDPDSPYEQYF. The CDR3 nucleotides read TGTGCCAGCAGCGTAGACCCGGACAGTCCCTACGAGCAGTACTTC.

This clone was detected only once. The genes are TRBV28 and TRBJ1-1; D is unresolved. The CDR3 contains 14 residues. The germline V and J ends were trimmed by 7 bases and 1 base, with 13 bases remaining between them. Germline V CDR1 and CDR2: MDHEN, SYDVKM. The chain's CDR3 is CASIPWWSNTEAFF. The CDR3 DNA sequence: TGTGCCAGCATCCCGTGGTGGTCGAACACTGAAGCTTTCTTT.

V is TRBV2 and J is TRBJ1-5; D uncertain. Trimming took off 0 bases at V and 4 bases at J, with 10 bases between the two ends. The germline V gene has CDR1 SNHLY and CDR2 FYNNEI. The length of the CDR3 is 15 residues. CDR3 sequence (DNA): TGTGCCAGCAGTGAAGCGCAAGGGTCGAATCAGCCCCAGCATTTT. Its protein product is CASSEAQGSNQPQHF.

As to this clone: Germline is not matched at one junction end, which may reflect a read error. The V and J genes are TRBV30 and TRBJ1-4; D perhaps matches TRBD1 (5 bases). This CDR3 comprises 13 residues. CDR1 and CDR2 from the germline V gene are GTSNPN and SVGIG (reference sequence). The CDR3 DNA follows: TGTGCCTCAACGGACGGGGCCTCCGAAAAACCGTTTTTT. Its translation: CASTDGASEKPFF.

This chain links TRBV7-2 with TRBJ1-1, with D uncertain. The ends were cut back, 1 base at V and 6 bases at J, with 9 bases in the middle. The CDR3 covers 13 residues. CDR1 and CDR2 from the germline V gene are SGHTA and FQGNSA. CDR3 DNA sequence: TGTGCCAGCAGCTTAGAAGGGCTCGCTGAAGCTTTCTTT. This sequence encodes CASSLEGLAEAFF.

The rearrangement links TRBV27 to TRBJ2-7; 11 positions match TRBD1. V dropped 5 bases and J dropped 3; count of bases not matched to a gene: 3. Germline lookup yields CDR1 MNHEY and CDR2 SMNVEV (reference sequence). This CDR3 is built from 14 residues. The CDR3 protein is CASSAGTGGYEQYF. As DNA, the CDR3 is TGTGCCAGCAGTGCAGGGACAGGGGGCTACGAGCAGTACTTC.

This clone has just a few counts. The genes are TRBV7-9 and TRBJ2-3, with 7 bases identical to TRBD1. Per germline, CDR1 SEHNR and CDR2 FQNEAQ (reference sequence). This CDR3 is built from 14 residues. Unmatched junction bases numbered 6, after V lost 5 bases and J lost 4 bases. The CDR3 region has the DNA TGTGCCAGCAGCCCAGGACAGGTTGCAGATACGCAGTATTTT. This translates into CASSPGQVADTQYF.

The chain recombines TRBV4-1 with TRBJ2-7; 9 positions agree with TRBD1. V trimming: 0 bases; J trimming: 3 bases; junction bases outside the gene matches: 6. The CDR3 has 16 residues. The germline gives CDR1 MGHRA, CDR2 YSYEKL. CDR3 residues: CASSQETRTGVYEQYF. Here the CDR3 DNA reads TGCGCCAGCAGCCAAGAAACTCGGACAGGGGTCTACGAGCAGTACTTC.

The rearrangement uses TRBV11-2 and TRBJ1-1, with D hard to call. Germline CDR1 SGHAT, CDR2 FQNNGV. The CDR3 loop spans 13 amino acids. V lost 1 base and J lost 8, with 11 bases in between. CDR3 loop: CASSLADTPEAFF. As DNA, the CDR3 is TGTGCCAGCAGCTTAGCAGACACCCCGGAAGCTTTCTTT.

This clone was found a few times. The gene calls are TRBV27 and TRBJ2-3, with D unclear. Germline V gene lookup returns CDR1 MNHEY and CDR2 SMNVEV (reference sequence). This CDR3 is built from 12 residues. V lost 5 bases and J 1 base, leaving 4 bases between the germline ends. DNA for the CDR3: TGTGCCAGCAGTACGGGCACAGATACGCAGTATTTT. This codes for CASSTGTDTQYF.

This clone was recorded once. The chain is built from TRBV10-3 and TRBJ2-5; D perhaps matches TRBD1 (6 bases). Trimming shortened V by 4 bases and J by 1 base, and 10 bases separated the two germline ends. Germline-derived CDR1 and CDR2 are ENHRY and SYGVKD. CDR3 length: 14 amino acids. In DNA form, the CDR3 reads TGTGCCATCAGTGTGGACAGTAGCCAAGAGACCCAGTACTTC. Protein: CAISVDSSQETQYF.

In this sample, this clone turned up once. This same CDR3 is encoded by further DNA sequences in the sample. The gene calls are TRBV27 and TRBJ2-7; 11 bases align to TRBD1. Trimming took 5 bases from V and 3 from J; bases not matched to a gene: 3. Germline V lookup: CDR1 MNHEY, CDR2 SMNVEV (reference sequence). CDR3 size: 14 residues. The CDR3 sequence is CASSPGTGGYEQYF. In DNA, the CDR3 is TGTGCCAGCAGTCCAGGGACAGGGGGCTACGAGCAGTACTTC.

V usage is TRBV15 and J usage is TRBJ2-5; D is possibly TRBD1 (6 bases). This CDR3 has 18 amino acids. In germline, CDR1 is LNHNV, CDR2 YYDKDF (reference sequence). V lost 0 bases, J lost 4 bases, and 21 bases lay in between. The CDR3 nucleotides are TGTGCCACCAGCAGAGATCGGTGGCACAGGGATTCGCGAGAGACCCAGTACTTC. Protein: CATSRDRWHRDSRETQYF.

This rearrangement joins TRBV7-2 to TRBJ2-5; the match to TRBD2 covers 7 bases. CDR3 length equals 14 residues. With V trimmed by 4 bases and J by 1 base, 3 bases remained unmatched. Germline-derived CDR1 and CDR2 are SGHTA and FQGNSA. The CDR3 DNA follows: TGTGCCAGCAGCTCACCGGGAGGCCAAGAGACCCAGTACTTC. As protein: CASSSPGGQETQYF.

V usage is TRBV28 and J usage is TRBJ2-5, with a tentative D call TRBD2 (6 bases). With the DNA end fitting TRBJ2-7 better, the J assignment may be wrong. This CDR3 comprises 11 residues. Germline-derived CDR1 and CDR2 are MDHEN and SYDVKM. The CDR3 DNA follows: TGTGCCAGCAGCTTCGGGGGCGAGCAGTACTTC. This sequence encodes CASSFGGEQYF.

DNA for the CDR3: TGTGCCAGCAGCGTAGGTTGGGGGGTATCCTACGAGCAGTACTTC. This encodes CASSVGWGVSYEQYF. The rearrangement joins TRBV9 to TRBJ2-7, with a possible D match to TRBD2 (6 bases). The CDR3 is 15 amino acids. Looked up from germline, CDR1 is SGDLS and CDR2 is YYNGEE. V was cut by 0 bases and J by 1 base, with 11 bases left in between.

This sequence joins TRBV6-6 and TRBJ1-2; a weak D match, TRBD1 (5 bases). V was cut by 0 bases and J by 4 bases, with 9 bases left in between. Germline lookup yields CDR1 MNHNY and CDR2 SVGAGI (reference sequence). This CDR3 spans 14 amino acids. The CDR3 protein is CASSYSGGGYGYTF. The CDR3 nucleotides read TGTGCCAGCAGTTACTCCGGCGGGGGCTATGGCTACACCTTC.

This clone came up once. The chain links TRBV28 to TRBJ2-7, with 7 bases matching TRBD2. CDR1 and CDR2 from the germline V gene are MDHEN and SYDVKM. Trimming removed 2 bases from V and 4 bases from J; junction bases left unmatched: 5. The CDR3 has 14 amino acids. CDR3 sequence: CASSLVGGSYEQYF. CDR3 nucleotides: TGTGCCAGCAGTTTAGTGGGAGGGAGTTACGAGCAGTACTTC.

The CDR3: CAWTDGQGLADTQYF. CDR3 nucleotides: TGTGCCTGGACCGACGGACAGGGCCTTGCAGATACGCAGTATTTT. This chain connects TRBV30 to TRBJ2-3; TRBD1 aligns across 8 bases. Germline V gene data show CDR1 as GTSNPN and CDR2 as SVGIG (reference sequence). The V gene end was trimmed by 4 bases and the J gene end by 4 bases; junction bases not matched to a gene: 10. This CDR3 has 15 amino acids.

The V call is TRBV5-4, the J call TRBJ1-4; TRBD1 might be the D (5 bases). CDR1 is SGHNT, CDR2 YYREEE, per germline (reference sequence). The CDR3 has 15 amino acids. The ends were cut back, 4 bases at V and 7 bases at J, with 17 bases in the middle. The CDR3 DNA reads as TGTGCCAGCAGCAACCTGGGGGACGGAGCTGAAAAACTGTTTTTT. This codes for CASSNLGDGAEKLFF.

CDR3 region: CASSLAWREATGELFF. The CDR3 nucleotides are TGTGCCAGCAGCTTGGCTTGGCGGGAGGCTACCGGGGAGCTGTTTTTT. The chain joins TRBV5-6 to TRBJ2-2; 8 bases fit TRBD2. V was pared by 0 bases and J by 5 bases, with 6 bases of the junction left unmatched. The CDR3 spans 16 residues. Germline lookup yields CDR1 SGHDT and CDR2 YYEEEE.